This T cell receptor beta chain was obtained from a study of blood T cell repertoires in COVID-19. For the study at large: Some COVID-19 samples were acute and others convalescent; all came from the United States, Italy and Spain.

There are a few counts of this clone. Authors' analysis steps: Reference gene primer amplification gave estimated nucleated cell counts. Generated by immunoSEQ multiplex PCR, the TCRdb table keeps only in-frame clones and is missing some. V and J calls and clone size follow that table, whereas D and trimming were derived from the DNA. The sample consists of approximately 45,000 clones, about 89% of them appearing once. Seattle cases were enrolled at active infection and followed longitudinally. Unmatched junction bases numbered 9, after V lost 2 bases and J lost 9 bases. The CDR3 consists of 16 residues. The germline gives CDR1 GTSNPN, CDR2 SVGIG (reference sequence).

The gene calls are TRBV30 and TRBJ2-3; 15 bases match TRBD2. Sequenced: peripheral blood. This receptor was taken from a woman of 80 years or more with COVID-19, enrolled during active disease. CDR3: CAWSLARTSGGGTQYF. The CDR3 bases are TGTGCCTGGAGTTTAGCGCGGACTAGCGGGGGGGGAACGCAGTATTTT.